This T cell receptor (beta chain) derives from a study of shared clonotypes between healthy human individuals. Study-level results: Naive subsets tended to show greater estimated richness than memory subsets.

On this clone: The antigen remains unidentified.

The data were produced by immunoSEQ multiplex PCR, yet TCRdb's version contains in-frame clones alone and is incomplete. The sample has some 1,100,000 clones, around three quarters seen once. Sequenced: memory CD4+ T cells from PBMCs. Subset in this sample: CD45RA-negative fraction. The TCR sequence derives from a man between 18 and 35 years old in good health. Some clones in this sample may be carry-over from other donors' samples.

The CDR3 DNA sequence: TGCGCCAGCAGCCAAGATTCCCGGACAGCCCAAGCCAAAAACATTCAGTACTTC. Protein: CASSQDSRTAQAKNIQYF. The J gene is TRBJ2-4, the V gene TRBV4-1; perhaps TRBD1 as D (6 bases). CDR1 and CDR2 from the germline V gene are MGHRA and YSYEKL. The V and J ends lost 0 bases and 0 bases respectively, with 15 bases between them. The CDR3 length is 18 residues.